Listed here are 4 T cell receptor beta chains from one sample, sequenced in a study of radiotherapy plus CTLA-4 blockade in lung cancer. The protocol was immunoSEQ multiplex PCR, while the TCRdb copy is restricted to in-frame clones and leaves out a portion. In the table there are around 50,000 clones, 75% to 90% of which are singletons. This specimen consisted of peripheral blood, obtained from a patient treated with radiotherapy plus ipilimumab. The receptors stem from a human donor with non-small cell lung cancer that progressed on radiotherapy plus ipilimumab. Some clones in this sample may be carry-over from other donors' samples.

The chain carries TRBV21-1 and TRBJ2-7; the table's D gene call, TRBD1, was not cross checked with the DNA. TRBV21-1 is noted as a pseudogene. The CDR3 runs 15 residues. The CDR3 loop is CASSKAPDRSYEQYF. CDR3 sequence (DNA): TGTGCCAGCAGCAAAGCGCCCGACAGATCCTACGAGCAGTACTTC.

The chain has TRBV9 and TRBJ1-1; D is ambiguous. The V gene's germline CDR1 is SGDLS and CDR2 YYNGEE. The V gene lost 4 bases and the J gene lost 1 base, with 8 bases spanning the gap. The CDR3 contains 13 residues. CDR3 sequence (DNA): TGTGCCAGCAGCCCCCGGGGGAACACTGAAGCTTTCTTT. Its translation: CASSPRGNTEAFF.

The chain employs TRBV11-2 and TRBJ1-1, with a tentative D call TRBD1 (5 bases). The ends were cut back, 2 bases at V and 3 bases at J, with 10 bases in the middle. The CDR3 extends over 14 amino acids. The V gene's germline CDR1 is SGHAT and CDR2 FQNNGV. DNA of the CDR3: TGTGCCAGCAGCTTAATAGGGGTCGACACTGAAGCTTTCTTT. This codes for CASSLIGVDTEAFF. The whole variable domain, remainder taken from reference TRBV11-2 and TRBJ1-1, is EAGVAQSPRYKIIEKRQSVAFWCNPISGHATLYWYQQILGQGPKLLIQFQNNGVVDDSQLPKDRFSAERLKGVDSTLKIQPAKLEDSAVYLCASSLIGVDTEAFFGQGTRLTVV.

Turning to this clone: Distinct nucleotide sequences in the sample also encode this CDR3. J is TRBJ2-7 and V is TRBV11-2, with D hard to call. This CDR3 spans 12 amino acids. With 1 base removed from V and 1 base from J, the gap between germline ends came to 2 bases. Germline lookup yields CDR1 SGHAT and CDR2 FQNNGV. In DNA, the CDR3 is TGTGCCAGCAGCTTAGCTTCCTACGAGCAGTACTTC. Its protein is CASSLASYEQYF.